Detailed here is one T cell receptor beta chain. Its antigen is unknown. Assaying covered 100,000 or so TCR templates per sample. Assay: immunoSEQ multiplex PCR; the TCRdb copy retains only in-frame clones and omits some. Of nearly 85,000 clones in the sample, roughly 94% were seen once. This specimen belongs to a study of siplizumab effects on memory and regulatory T cells. Study outcomes and limitations: Naive T cells seemed more diverse than memory cells and seemed major alloresponse contributors. Alloreactive CD4+ clones that could be mapped were on average about 70% Treg-derived with siplizumab, against around 27% in controls. A naive or memory phenotype could not be assigned to roughly 80-95% of the proliferating CD4+ or CD8+ clones.

The sample consisted of CD8+ T cells sorted from blood. The TCR comes from a human donor in good health.

CDR3 DNA: TGTGCCACCGGACAGGGGGCTGGCGAGCAGTACTTC. Translated: CATGQGAGEQYF. The chain combines TRBV19 with TRBJ2-7; 11 bases are shared with TRBD1. Germline trimming cut 10 bases from V and 6 bases from J; bases unmatched to any gene: 5. Germline V CDR1 and CDR2: LNHDA, SQIVND (reference sequence). The CDR3 contains 12 residues.